The TCR beta chain under discussion was sequenced for a study of T cells in Graves' hyperthyroidism and ophthalmopathy. Study details: Staff took peripheral blood when the initial diagnosis was made, before any treatment began. Whole-study findings and limits: Blood also contained most expanded thyroid clonotypes above 0.001.

Patients showing uncontrolled infection, other autoimmune disease, pregnancy or lactation were ineligible. To note about this clonotype: What it recognizes is unknown.

Regions amplified from RNA transcripts were the TCR beta CDR3 regions. A first-round RT-PCR of the TCR CDR3 used the HTBI primer set. TCRdb re-analysed the multiplex PCR reads in MiXCR, keeping a single row per CDR3 protein. This table has hundreds of thousands of distinct CDR3 sequences, 15% to 20% appearing once. J was trimmed by 6 bases and V by 1 base; bases with no gene match: 7. Germline CDR1 is SEHNR and CDR2 is FQNEAQ (reference sequence). The CDR3 length is 16 residues. Input material: blood. J is TRBJ2-3 and V is TRBV7-9; 10 bases map to TRBD2. This receptor was taken from a woman aged 18-29 years with Graves' hyperthyroidism. CDR3 coding DNA: TGTGCCAGCAGCTTAGACGGGACTAGCGTGACTGATACGCAGTATTTT. Residues: CASSLDGTSVTDTQYF.